These 11 T cell receptor beta chains share one sample of origin, sequenced in a study of cytomegalovirus exposure and HLA in healthy donors. Both 60 Vbeta primers and 13 Jbeta primers went into the PCR. This table comes from immunoSEQ multiplex PCR, and its TCRdb copy is limited to in-frame clones, with some not included. In the table there are roughly 130,000 clones, 74% of which are singletons. Material: PBMCs. These receptors were taken from a woman aged 50 to 60 in good health and CMV-seropositive.

This chain connects TRBV19 to TRBJ1-5, with D maybe TRBD1 (6 bases). Germline V lookup: CDR1 LNHDA, CDR2 SQIVND (reference sequence). This CDR3 spans 13 amino acids. V was clipped by 8 bases and J by 4 bases, with 12 bases between them. CDR3: CASSDSANQPQHF. CDR3 DNA: TGTGCCAGTTCGGACAGTGCTAATCAGCCCCAGCATTTT.

CDR3 sequence (DNA): TGTGCCATCAGTGAGTCGGGACTAGACAACTCCTACGAGCAGTACTTC. It translates to CAISESGLDNSYEQYF. This chain joins TRBV10-3 and TRBJ2-7, with TRBD2 matching over 8 bases. Germline trimming cut 0 bases from V and 0 bases from J; bases unmatched to any gene: 4. The CDR3 is made up of 16 amino acids. Germline assignment: CDR1 ENHRY and CDR2 SYGVKD.

This clone has just a few counts. This rearrangement joins TRBV10-2 to TRBJ2-5, with D hard to call. The length of the CDR3 is 13 residues. Germline loops: CDR1 WSHSY, CDR2 SAAADI. V lost 6 bases, J lost 1 base, and 9 bases lay in between. As DNA, the CDR3 is TGCGCCAGCAGCGTCTCGAGCCAAGAGACCCAGTACTTC. It yields the protein CASSVSSQETQYF.

Worth noting for this clone: Other DNA sequences within the sample encode an identical CDR3. V is TRBV7-8 and J is TRBJ2-5; TRBD1 aligns across 10 bases. There are 14 residues in the CDR3. The germline V gene has CDR1 SGHVS and CDR2 FQNEAQ. The V gene end was trimmed by 3 bases and the J gene end by 2 bases; junction bases not matched to a gene: 0. DNA for the CDR3: TGTGCCAGCAGCTTGGACAGGGGGCAAGAGACCCAGTACTTC. Protein: CASSLDRGQETQYF.

Remarks on this clone: The junction differs from germline at one of its ends, possibly a read error. This chain uses TRBV7-7 with TRBJ2-1; D is undetermined. The CDR3 length is 14 residues. Germline values: CDR1 SSHAT, CDR2 FNYEAQ (reference sequence). The CDR3 is CASSLNPTFNEQFF. The CDR3 coding sequence is TGTGCTAGCAGCTTAAACCCGACTTTCAATGAGCAGTTCTTC.

The chain has TRBV25-1 and TRBJ2-2; 7 positions match TRBD2. This CDR3 contains 14 residues. Per the germline V gene, CDR1 is MGHDK and CDR2 is SYGVNS. V lost 1 base, J lost 10 bases, and 6 bases stayed unmatched. The CDR3 nucleotides are TGTGCCAGCAGTGAATTGGCGGGGGTCGCGGAGCTGTTTTTT. Translating gives CASSELAGVAELFF.

As for this clone: The junction differs from germline at one of its ends, possibly a read error. The rearrangement links TRBV2 to TRBJ1-4; TRBD1 matches 8 bases. CDR3 length equals 15 residues. CDR1 is SNHLY, CDR2 FYNNEI, per germline. CDR3 sequence reads: CSSSDSRDRSEKLFF. The CDR3 nucleotides read TGTTCCAGCAGTGACAGTCGGGACAGGAGCGAAAAACTGTTTTTT.

The gene calls are TRBV7-8 and TRBJ1-1, with D unresolved. V gave up 1 base and J gave up 6 bases, with 6 bases separating them. CDR3 length equals 12 residues. Per the germline V gene, CDR1 is SGHVS and CDR2 is FQNEAQ. The DNA of the CDR3 is TGTGCCAGCAGCTTAGTAGCGCCTGAAGCTTTCTTT. Amino acid sequence: CASSLVAPEAFF.

This chain uses TRBV9 with TRBJ2-4; 7 positions match TRBD2. V shed 0 bases and J 6 bases; nucleotides not matched to a gene: 6. Germline CDR1 is SGDLS and CDR2 is YYNGEE. CDR3 length: 15 residues. CDR3 residues: CASSVGSGATNIQYF. In nucleotides, the CDR3 is TGTGCCAGCAGCGTAGGGAGCGGGGCAACAAACATTCAGTACTTC.

The V call is TRBV6-5, the J call TRBJ1-5; D perhaps matches TRBD1 (6 bases). Per the germline V gene, CDR1 is MNHEY and CDR2 is SVGAGI. The CDR3 covers 16 residues. Trimming pared 4 bases from V and 0 bases from J, leaving 13 bases between. The CDR3: CASSSASGDSNQPQHF. DNA for the CDR3: TGTGCCAGCAGTTCTGCCTCAGGGGATAGCAATCAGCCCCAGCATTTT.

Only one count was recorded for this clone. The V and J genes are TRBV7-2 and TRBJ2-2; 10 nucleotides align to TRBD1. Germline-derived CDR1 and CDR2 are SGHTA and FQGNSA. The V segment lost 5 bases and the J segment 6 bases; nucleotides outside the gene matches: 9. The CDR3 sequence is 16 residues long. In DNA form, the CDR3 reads TGTGCCAGCAGCATCACCGGGACAGGGGCGGCCGGGGAGCTGTTTTTT. This codes for CASSITGTGAAGELFF.